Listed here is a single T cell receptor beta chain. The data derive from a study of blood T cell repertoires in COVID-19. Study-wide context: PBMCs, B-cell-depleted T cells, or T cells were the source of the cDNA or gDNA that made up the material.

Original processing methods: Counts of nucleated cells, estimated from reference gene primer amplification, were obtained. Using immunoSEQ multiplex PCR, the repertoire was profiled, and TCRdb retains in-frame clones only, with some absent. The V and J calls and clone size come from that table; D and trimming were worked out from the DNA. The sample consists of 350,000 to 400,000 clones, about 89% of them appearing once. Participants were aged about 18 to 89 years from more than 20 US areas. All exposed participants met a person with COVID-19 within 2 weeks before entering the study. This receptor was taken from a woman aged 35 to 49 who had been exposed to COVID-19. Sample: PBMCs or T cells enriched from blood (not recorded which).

CDR3 amino acids: CASSPPSTTDTQYF. CDR3 bases: TGTGCCAGCTCACCACCGTCTACCACAGATACGCAGTATTTT. This rearrangement joins TRBV18 to TRBJ2-3; no firm D call. The CDR3 sequence is 14 residues long. The V end was cut by 0 bases, the J end by 2 bases, with 6 bases between. Germline CDR1 reads KGHSH; CDR2 reads LQKENI.